These 5 T cell receptor beta chains came from one sample sequenced in a study of blood T cell repertoires in COVID-19. Here immunoSEQ multiplex PCR was the method, and the copy in TCRdb shows in-frame clones only, minus some. Here the sample spans roughly 200,000 clones, around 83% being singletons. The sample consisted of peripheral blood. Receptors were obtained from a woman aged 45-65 years with COVID-19, enrolled during active disease.

This clone showed up just once. This chain connects TRBV10-3 to TRBJ2-1, with 8 bases identical to TRBD2. J lost 9 bases, V lost 6 bases, and 13 bases had no gene match. The CDR3 runs 15 residues. The V gene's germline CDR1 is ENHRY and CDR2 SYGVKD. CDR3 amino acids: CAIRAQAGVTSEQFF. The CDR3, as DNA: TGTGCCATCAGGGCTCAAGCGGGGGTTACAAGTGAGCAGTTCTTC.

This chain joins TRBV7-8 and TRBJ2-7; a possible D gene is TRBD1 (5 bases). Trimming took off 2 bases at V and 3 bases at J, with 14 bases between the two ends. Germline CDR1 is SGHVS and CDR2 is FQNEAQ. This CDR3 has 15 amino acids. DNA for the CDR3: TGTGCCAGCAGCTTATACATGGGGCGGCTCTACGAGCAGTACTTC. Its protein product is CASSLYMGRLYEQYF.

The gene calls are TRBV19 and TRBJ1-2; tentative D call: TRBD1 (6 bases). Germline-derived CDR1 and CDR2 are LNHDA and SQIVND (reference sequence). The ends were cut back, 5 bases at V and 5 bases at J, with 9 bases in the middle. The CDR3 extends over 12 amino acids. The CDR3 DNA sequence: TGTGCCAGTAGTCCCGGACAGTATGGCTACACCTTC. This encodes CASSPGQYGYTF.

The J gene is TRBJ2-1, the V gene TRBV7-2; 9 nucleotides align to TRBD2. CDR1 is SGHTA and CDR2 is FQGNSA in the germline V gene. This CDR3 region has 13 residues. The ends lost 3 bases at V and 15 bases at J; junction bases unmatched: 9. The CDR3 region has the DNA TGTGCCAGCAGCTTTAGGGTCGGAGCGGGGGGGTTCTTC. This sequence encodes CASSFRVGAGGFF.

The gene calls are TRBV19 and TRBJ1-1; TRBD1 aligns across 7 bases. The CDR3 contains 13 residues. Germline CDR1 LNHDA, CDR2 SQIVND (reference sequence). With V trimmed by 9 bases and J by 9 bases, 13 bases remained unmatched. CDR3 protein: CASTWGQSIQAFF. In DNA form, the CDR3 reads TGTGCCAGCACTTGGGGACAGTCCATTCAAGCTTTCTTT.